A single sample gave rise to the 13 T cell receptor beta chains below, sequenced in a study of blood T cell repertoires in COVID-19. Profiled with immunoSEQ multiplex PCR; TCRdb holds only in-frame clones, not every one. Of about 94,000 clones in the sample, approximately 84% were seen once. The sample consisted of peripheral blood. All receptors derive from a man in his sixties or seventies with COVID-19, enrolled during active disease.

V is TRBV7-9 and J is TRBJ1-3; weak D call: TRBD1 (6 bases). Germline lookup yields CDR1 SEHNR and CDR2 FQNEAQ (reference sequence). V was pared by 4 bases and J by 0 bases, with 10 bases between. There are 15 residues in the CDR3. The CDR3 bases are TGTGCCAGCAGCTCACAGGGCAACTCTGGAAACACCATATATTTT. Translated: CASSSQGNSGNTIYF.

The chain links TRBV7-2 to TRBJ2-2; D may be TRBD1 (6 bases). This CDR3 spans 17 amino acids. V lost 4 bases, J lost 1 base, and 16 bases lay in between. Germline CDR1 and CDR2: SGHTA and FQGNSA. The CDR3 protein is CASSSRSGAGNTGELFF. The CDR3 DNA sequence: TGTGCCAGCAGCTCCCGATCAGGGGCGGGGAACACCGGGGAGCTGTTTTTT.

The chain carries TRBV28 and TRBJ2-5; D possibly corresponds to TRBD2 (6 bases). Trimming shortened V by 1 base and J by 2 bases, and 8 bases separated the two germline ends. The germline V gene encodes CDR1 MDHEN and CDR2 SYDVKM. The CDR3 totals 14 residues. For the CDR3, the DNA is TGTGCCAGCAGTTTATTAGCGGTGCAAGAGACCCAGTACTTC. As protein: CASSLLAVQETQYF.

The J gene is TRBJ2-5, the V gene TRBV29-1; 9 bases align to TRBD2. Trimming took 4 bases from V and 5 from J; bases not matched to a gene: 11. CDR3 size: 15 residues. Germline CDR1 SQVTM, CDR2 ANQGSEA. The CDR3 spells CSVGLAGTVRETQYF. The DNA for the CDR3 is TGCAGCGTTGGGCTAGCGGGAACGGTGAGGGAGACCCAGTACTTC.

The V call is TRBV3-1 (or the pseudogene TRBV3-2), the J call TRBJ2-3, with 9 bases identical to TRBD2. This CDR3 comprises 18 residues. The junction had 17 bases not matched to a gene; V was cut back by 1 base and J by 9 bases. Germline V gene data show CDR1 as LGHDT and CDR2 as YNNKEL (reference sequence). CDR3 in DNA: TGTGCCAGCAGCCAAGGATCGTTAGCGGGAGCCCTCGGTTTGACGCAGTATTTT. This codes for CASSQGSLAGALGLTQYF.

The rearrangement links TRBV3-1 (or the pseudogene TRBV3-2) to TRBJ2-1; D possibly corresponds to TRBD2 (7 bases). Germline V CDR1 and CDR2: LGHDT, YNNKEL (reference sequence). Trimming shortened V by 1 base and J by 9 bases, and 16 bases separated the two germline ends. This CDR3 spans 15 amino acids. CDR3 residues: CASSQAVSGGGEQFF. CDR3 in DNA: TGTGCCAGCAGCCAAGCGGTCTCGGGGGGCGGTGAGCAGTTCTTC.

In this sample, this clone turned up a few times. The genes are TRBV7-9 and TRBJ2-1, with a possible D match to TRBD2 (5 bases). Germline loops: CDR1 SEHNR, CDR2 FQNEAQ (reference sequence). This CDR3 spans 13 amino acids. The V end was cut by 7 bases, the J end by 4 bases, with 11 bases between. The CDR3 is CASTPDSYNEQFF. The CDR3 DNA sequence: TGTGCCAGCACCCCGGACTCATACAATGAGCAGTTCTTC.

This sequence joins TRBV28 and TRBJ1-4; D may be TRBD1 (6 bases). The germline V gene encodes CDR1 MDHEN and CDR2 SYDVKM. The CDR3 consists of 14 residues. Trimming cost V 5 bases and J 5 bases, with 12 bases left between them. CDR3 coding DNA: TGTGCCAGCAGTGGACAGCCTGGGAATGAAAAACTGTTTTTT. This encodes CASSGQPGNEKLFF.

This chain links TRBV18 with TRBJ2-7; the match to TRBD1 covers 9 bases. The germline gives CDR1 KGHSH, CDR2 LQKENI. Trimming cost V 3 bases and J 4 bases; bases outside gene matches: 4. This CDR3 spans 14 amino acids. Written as DNA, the CDR3 is TGTGCCAGCTCACCGGGACAGGGAATTTACGAGCAGTACTTC. Protein product: CASSPGQGIYEQYF.

The sample holds one count of this clone. This chain joins TRBV27 and TRBJ2-1, with 10 positions matching TRBD2. Germline CDR1 reads MNHEY; CDR2 reads SMNVEV (reference sequence). The CDR3 loop spans 15 amino acids. Germline trimming cut 6 bases from V and 7 bases from J; bases unmatched to any gene: 9. The CDR3 sequence: CASRGNSGGRNEQFF. In nucleotides, the CDR3 is TGTGCCAGCAGGGGAAATAGCGGGGGGCGGAATGAGCAGTTCTTC.

This sequence joins TRBV7-9 and TRBJ1-6; a possible D gene is TRBD1 (5 bases). Germline assignment: CDR1 SEHNR and CDR2 FQNEAQ (reference sequence). This CDR3 comprises 16 residues. Trimming took 1 base from V and 9 from J, leaving 16 bases between them. This CDR3 is CASSLVGARGGSPLHF. The CDR3 DNA reads TGTGCCAGCAGCTTAGTCGGGGCGCGGGGCGGTTCACCCCTCCACTTT.

The chain joins TRBV19 to TRBJ1-4; 9 bases match TRBD1. CDR1 LNHDA and CDR2 SQIVND come from the germline V gene (reference sequence). The trim removed 6 bases at V and 8 bases at J, leaving 1 base unmatched. This CDR3 comprises 12 residues. This chain's CDR3 is CASSGQGEKLFF. The CDR3 nucleotides read TGTGCCAGTAGCGGACAGGGGGAAAAACTGTTTTTT. Based on the CDR3 plus reference TRBV19 and TRBJ1-4, the full variable domain is DGGITQSPKYLFRKEGQNVTLSCEQNLNHDAMYWYRQDPGQGLRLIYYSQIVNDFQKGDIAEGYSVSREKKESFPLTVTSAQKNPTAFYLCASSGQGEKLFFGSGTQLSVL.

This clone was seen a few times. The rearrangement joins TRBV11-3 to TRBJ1-3, with D possibly matching TRBD1 (5 bases). Germline CDR1 and CDR2: SGHNT and YENEEA. The CDR3 length is 13 residues. Between the trimmed V and J ends, which lost 8 bases and 0 bases, there was a span of 8 bases. CDR3 coding DNA: TGTGCCAGCCAGACAGACTCTGGAAACACCATATATTTT. It encodes CASQTDSGNTIYF. The full variable domain, its missing parts supplied by reference TRBV11-3 and TRBJ1-3, is EAGVVQSPRYKIIEKKQPVAFWCNPISGHNTLYWYLQNLGQGPELLIRYENEEAVDDSQLPKDRFSAERLKGVDSTLKIQPAELGDSAVYLCASQTDSGNTIYFGEGSWLTVV.